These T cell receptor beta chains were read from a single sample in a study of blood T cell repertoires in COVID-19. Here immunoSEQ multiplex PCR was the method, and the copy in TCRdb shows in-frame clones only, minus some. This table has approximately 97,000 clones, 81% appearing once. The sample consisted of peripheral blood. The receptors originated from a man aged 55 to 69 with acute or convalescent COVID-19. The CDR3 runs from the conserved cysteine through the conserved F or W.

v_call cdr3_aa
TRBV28 CASGQGTTDTQYF
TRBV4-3 CASSQIGLAGGNEQFF
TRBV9 CASSVATWGGNNEQFF
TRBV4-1 CASSHEGGYGYTF
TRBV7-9 CASSPAGLAGGLTDTQYF
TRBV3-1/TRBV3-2 CASSQDLGTGGDEQYF
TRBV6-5 CASSYTTGTGGNGYTF
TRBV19 CASSARQENTGELFF
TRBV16 CASSPQDWTVSPEAFF
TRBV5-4 CASSLSFGDSPLHF
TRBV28 CASSTPGTFTGELFF
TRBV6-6 CASSYGGIGSPLHF
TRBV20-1 CSARDYPTQYF
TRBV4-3 CASSPGTGVQDEQYF
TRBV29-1 CSVDDDSTYEQYF
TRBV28 CASSGAGGRSYNSPLHF
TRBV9 CASSLRTSGGEQFF
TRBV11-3 CASRGDRGPNGYTF
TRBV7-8 CASSPNWGNTEAFF
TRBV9 CASSVAPRGSGNTIYF
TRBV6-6 CASNRLQGAAGNTIYF
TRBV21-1 CASSKRISGVGTGELFF
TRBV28 CASKPEQGRQNQPQHF
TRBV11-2 CASSLGTSIDEQFF
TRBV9 CASSAGFYGYTF
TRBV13 CASSFTDTDTQYF
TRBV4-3 CASSQIRGDNSPLHF
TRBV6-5 CASSYRFTGTDTQYF
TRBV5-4 CASSSWTSQRREQYF
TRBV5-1 CASSLRGAAAYEQYF
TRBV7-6 CASSLGGGLDKNIQYF
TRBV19 CASNQGQTYEKLFF
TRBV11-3 CASSHGQVGFHNEQFF
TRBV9 CASSVMGQENEKLFF
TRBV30 CAWSPAGWNNEQFF
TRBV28 CASSPSGRGRTEAFF
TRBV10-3 CAISEIVGNTGELFF
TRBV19 CASSPIGDRSGTDTQYF
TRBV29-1 CSVYPSLAGGTDTQYF
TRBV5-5 CASSFHLRGGRFYEQYF
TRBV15 CATSSTGIDEKLFF
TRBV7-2 CASSSTGLGGYTF
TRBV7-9 CASSFYRGWSEAFF
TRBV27 CASRFELGTGANSPLHF